This TCR beta chain was recovered during a study of T cells in Graves' hyperthyroidism and ophthalmopathy. Amplified regions were TCR beta CDR3 sequences from RNA transcripts. When the TCR CDR3 underwent first-round RT-PCR, the HTBI primer set was used. TCRdb fed the multiplex PCR reads into MiXCR, producing one record per CDR3 protein. The table lists roughly 300,000 distinct CDR3 sequences, approximately 18% of them singletons. Stable Graves' hyperthyroidism meant no ophthalmopathy progression within 18 months. Uncontrolled infection, other autoimmune disease, pregnancy or lactation barred patients from enrollment. Together with thyroid ultrasound, orbital computed tomography, serum thyroxine and TRAb, clinical symptoms were used for diagnoses. CDR3 size: 14 residues. Germline loops: CDR1 LNHNV, CDR2 YYDKDF (reference sequence). The V end lost 3 bases, the J end lost 2 bases, and 7 bases lay between the germline ends.

About this clonotype itself: Its cognate antigen is unknown.

Whole-study results and caveats: Blood shared most expanded thyroid clonotypes above 0.001.

This receptor was identified in a woman between 45 and 65 years old with Graves' hyperthyroidism. Sequenced input: blood. The rearrangement links TRBV15 to TRBJ2-2; D gene ambiguous. In nucleotides, the CDR3 is TGTGCCACCAGCAGGGAGCGAAACACCGGGGAGCTGTTTTTT. Residues: CATSRERNTGELFF.